This T cell receptor (beta chain) was profiled in a study of OX40 agonist ivuxolimab in advanced cancers. With regard to the full study: Ivuxolimab, which targeted the costimulatory receptor OX40 (CD134), was an agonistic, fully human IgG2 monoclonal antibody. Intravenous ivuxolimab was administered to patients every 2 weeks at six dose levels: 0.01, 0.1, 0.3, 1.5, 3 and 10 mg/kg. Of the 50 or so patients in dose escalation, approximately 20 had hepatocellular carcinoma, about 15 had melanoma, 9 had renal cell carcinoma and 9 had head and neck cancer. The dose-escalation cohort was approximately 83% male with a mean age of about 65 years, ranging from about 20 to 80. Prior anti-PD-1, anti-PD-L1 or anti-CTLA-4 therapy was permitted, and 30% to 50% of dose-escalation patients had received checkpoint inhibitors. Partial responses occurred in three dose-escalation patients, of whom one had hepatocellular carcinoma and two had cutaneous melanoma. The purpose of peripheral TCRbeta sequencing was to test whether ivuxolimab changed TCR sequence diversity and led to clonal T-cell expansion. The paper covers the monotherapy dose-escalation part of the phase I ivuxolimab trial, which included N = 52 patients. The study at large found these results: At doses of 0.1 to 3.0 mg/kg, clonal expansion of both CD4+ and CD8+ blood T cells was observed from baseline to week 6. After ivuxolimab, expanded clones were on average more numerous among CD8+ T cells than among CD4+ T cells. In partial responders in the 0.1-3.0 mg/kg groups, normalized peripheral clonal expansion was found to be among the lowest, especially among CD8+ T cells. Low levels of normalized T-cell clonal expansion were also seen in some nonresponding patients. The antigen specificity of the peripheral T cells that underwent clonal expansion was not determined.

Patients with a history of autoimmune disease or receiving systemic immunosuppression were excluded from the trial. In every dose cohort, peripheral blood was drawn for TCR sequencing at baseline, cycle 4 day 1, and cycle 7 day 1. The samples were taken from a phase I, first-in-human, multicenter, open-label dose-escalation trial of ivuxolimab. The trial enrolled adults with locally advanced or metastatic head and neck squamous cell, hepatocellular, melanoma or renal cell carcinoma. Before TCR sequencing, CD4+ and CD8+ T cells were separately sorted from peripheral blood. Genomic DNA was isolated from the sorted cells so that the TCRbeta CDR3 region could be sequenced. The immunoSEQ Assay was used for sequencing of TCRbeta CDR3 regions. Sourced from immuneACCESS, this table was stored by TCRdb with only in-frame sequences that have V and J called. A share of the clones is absent; for the studies checked, an unresolved V gene accounts for under half, and the remainder has no known explanation. The sample contains roughly 61,000 clones, over 75% of them found a single time. The ten top clones hold roughly 3.7% of the sample.

V trim: 4 bases; J trim: 2 bases; unmatched bases: 6. The CDR3 covers 16 residues, taking in both the cysteine and the phenylalanine. The entry retains the CDR3 DNA only, 48 bases that are in frame from base 1. According to the germline V gene, CDR1 reads SGHTA and CDR2 reads FQGTGA. Concerning this clone: Its antigen is unknown. Per-base quality was not reported, and no clone a single base away is much larger than it.

The V and J segments used are TRBV7-3 and TRBJ2-2; TRBD1 agrees with 8 junctional bases. This TCR was recovered from an adult with an advanced solid tumor such as melanoma, head and neck, liver or kidney cancer. This specimen consisted of CD4+ or CD8+ T cells sorted from blood, obtained in a trial of the OX40 agonist ivuxolimab. The CDR3 protein: CASSSRTGPNTGELFF. At the DNA level, the sequence is TGTGCCAGCAGCTCGCGGACAGGGCCAAACACCGGGGAGCTGTTTTTT.